The following is a T cell receptor beta chain sequence with its context. Its specificity is unknown. This entry is derived from a study of blood T cells in healthy people across ages. A second PCR of 7 to 11 cycles used a sample-barcoded 5' primer and a J-beta primer mix. Every cDNA molecule carried a tag from a template-switch adaptor bearing 12 random nucleotides. Using its own MiXCR run on the 5' RACE reads, TCRdb lists one record per CDR3 protein. This sample has more than 650,000 distinct CDR3 sequences, with 40% to 65% found just once. Samples each had at least 5.5 micrograms of total RNA extracted. CDR1 is SGHRS, CDR2 YFSETQ, per germline. Germline trimming cut 3 bases from V and 5 bases from J; bases unmatched to any gene: 2. CDR3 length equals 13 residues. Study findings and constraints: A roughly linear age-dependent decrease characterized TCR beta diversity per million T cells.

Sequenced sample: blood. This sequence originates from a man at least 80 years old in good health. The V gene is TRBV5-1, the J gene TRBJ2-1; 7 nucleotides match TRBD1. Written as DNA, the CDR3 is TGCGCCAGCAGCTGGGGACAGAACAATGAGCAGTTCTTC. Translating gives CASSWGQNNEQFF.